This T cell receptor beta chain comes out of a study of T cell repertoires in ileal Crohn's disease. Looking at the study overall: Median disease duration was nearly eight years; 35% smoked at surgery.

This clone has only one observation. What it binds is unknown. Time point given: proximal margin of the surgical specimen (macroscopically non-inflamed). Regarding the study as a whole: High-frequency clones were more common in sorted CD8 than CD4 cells. All patients with clonality above 26.8% had endoscopic recurrence.

CDR1 is SNHLY and CDR2 is FYNNEI in the germline V gene. Germline trimming cut 4 bases from V and 5 bases from J; bases unmatched to any gene: 9. The CDR3 spans 15 residues. The method was immunoSEQ multiplex PCR; TCRdb's version includes in-frame clones alone and lacks a portion of them. The sample shows several thousand clones, around 70% of them seen only once. This receptor was identified in an adult with Crohn's disease. The J gene is TRBJ1-2, the V gene TRBV2, with 8 bases fitting TRBD1. The sample comprised ileal tissue. The CDR3 loop is CASSGQGTKGYGYTF. DNA of the CDR3: TGTGCCAGCAGTGGACAGGGGACAAAGGGGTATGGCTACACCTTC.